This T cell receptor beta chain was observed in a study of blood T cell repertoires in COVID-19. The CDR3 sequence is 15 residues long. V gave up 3 bases and J gave up 2 bases, with 13 bases separating them. CDR1 MNHNS and CDR2 SASEGT come from the germline V gene. Under the authors' procedure: The authors estimated nucleated cell counts from reference gene primer amplification. Measured with immunoSEQ multiplex PCR; TCRdb has only the in-frame clones, and not every one. V, J and clone size are those of that table, while D and trimming were read from the DNA. The table has around 370,000 clones, 85% to 90% seen once. Donors of Cohort 3 who recovered were those that had two negative PCRs, clearance, or symptom resolution.

The chain joins TRBV6-1 to TRBJ1-2; D is perhaps TRBD1 (5 bases). The receptor was isolated from a young woman who had recovered from COVID-19. The sequenced material came from PBMCs or T cells enriched from blood (not recorded which). The CDR3 DNA sequence: TGTGCCAGCAGTGACCCGGGGGGAAGAAACTATGGCTACACCTTC. Its translation: CASSDPGGRNYGYTF.